The T cell receptor (beta chain) described here comes from a study of vaccination and CD4 T cells after COVID-19. Trimming pared 4 bases from V and 0 bases from J, leaving 9 bases between. Germline V gene data show CDR1 as MNHNS and CDR2 as SASEGT. CDR3 size: 14 residues. This clonotype was seen repeatedly, ten times or more. Its antigen is unknown. Specified treatment: roughly ten-day PBMC culture with coronavirus spike peptide pools or control peptides (ViraFEST assay). Approximately 1.8 million PBMCs were grown per well alongside roughly 9.1 IU/ml IL-2 and 10 ug/ml peptide pools. Sequenced with the Oncomine TCR Beta short-read assay was DNA taken from cultured CD4+ T cells. TCRdb passed the PCR reads through MiXCR, listing each CDR3 protein once. The repertoire holds some 7,700 distinct CDR3 sequences, with roughly 23% as singletons.

The sample in question was CD4+ T cells from blood, cultured in vitro, obtained after SARS-CoV-2 vaccination. The gene calls are TRBV6-1 and TRBJ1-1, with a weak D call TRBD1 (5 bases). The TCR originated in a human donor who had recovered from COVID-19. CDR3 in amino acids: CASSAGTVNTEAFF. The DNA for the CDR3 is TGTGCCAGCAGTGCCGGGACGGTGAACACTGAAGCTTTCTTT.